The 13 T cell receptor beta chains presented below share a single source sample, sequenced in a study of blood T cell repertoires in COVID-19 (dated by TCRdb to the early 2020s). To prepare the library, the immunoSEQ multiplex PCR assay was applied. As stored in TCRdb, this immuneACCESS dataset retains in-frame rearrangements with V and J assigned. A fraction of the clones does not appear; measured against another copy, unresolved V genes explain less than half of the discrepancy, and the remainder lacks a known reason. This sample comprises some 100,000 clones, nearly 90% of them detected only once. The ten most abundant clones make up about 5% of the sample. Specimen: peripheral blood. These TCRs come from a woman at least 80 years old with active COVID-19.

V and J are TRBV4-1 and TRBJ2-1; 11 nucleotides agree with TRBD1. The length of the CDR3 is 15 residues. Germline V gene sequence: CDR1 MGHRA, CDR2 YSYEKL. V lost 4 bases and J lost 9; bases outside the gene matches: 8. The CDR3 region has the DNA TGCGCCAGCAGCCGAGGACAGGGGGCGGAGGGTGAGCAGTTCTTC. This sequence encodes CASSRGQGAEGEQFF.

V is TRBV5-1 and J is TRBJ2-1; 8 nucleotides match TRBD1. In germline, CDR1 is SGHRS, CDR2 YFSETQ. This CDR3 is 15 amino acids long. J lost 3 bases, V lost 0 bases, and 2 bases had no gene match. This CDR3 is CASSLADRGYNEQFF. CDR3 nucleotides: TGCGCCAGCAGCTTGGCCGACAGGGGCTACAATGAGCAGTTCTTC.

This clone came up once. The chain has TRBV10-3 and TRBJ2-3; D is ambiguous. V was pared by 2 bases and J by 1 base, with 16 bases between. Looked up from germline, CDR1 is ENHRY and CDR2 is SYGVKD. The CDR3 covers 17 residues. The CDR3 loop reads CAISENPPELRTDTQYF. The CDR3, as DNA: TGTGCCATCAGTGAGAATCCCCCAGAACTACGCACAGATACGCAGTATTTT.

The chain combines TRBV10-3 with TRBJ2-7; 7 nucleotides align to TRBD1. The CDR3 is 15 residues long. V shed 5 bases, J shed 4 bases, and the junction held 11 bases outside the gene matches. CDR1 and CDR2 (germline): ENHRY, SYGVKD. The CDR3 loop reads CAISFSGTAEYEQYF. The CDR3 DNA follows: TGTGCCATCAGTTTTTCCGGGACAGCGGAGTACGAGCAGTACTTC.

This chain connects TRBV4-2 to TRBJ2-1; possibly TRBD1 for D (6 bases). Germline V lookup: CDR1 LGHNA, CDR2 YNFKEQ. V lost 1 base and J lost 9, with 16 bases in between. The CDR3 contains 15 residues. This CDR3 is CASSQGGTTRSEQFF. The CDR3 DNA is TGTGCCAGCAGCCAAGGTGGGACAACCCGCAGTGAGCAGTTCTTC.

This clone was recorded once. The chain carries TRBV30 and TRBJ1-2; TRBD1 matches 7 bases. Trimming removed 0 bases from V and 4 bases from J; junction bases left unmatched: 2. The germline V gene encodes CDR1 GTSNPN and CDR2 SVGIG (reference sequence). CDR3 length equals 13 residues. CDR3 in DNA: TGTGCCTGGAGTGTACAGGGGCCCTATGGCTACACCTTC. Protein sequence: CAWSVQGPYGYTF.

This chain joins TRBV7-9 and TRBJ2-2; TRBD2 matches 12 bases. The junction had 5 bases not matched to a gene; V was cut back by 11 bases and J by 4 bases. The CDR3 is 14 amino acids. Germline loops: CDR1 SEHNR, CDR2 FQNEAQ (reference sequence). The CDR3 DNA sequence: TGTGCCGCCCGACTAGCGGGAGTCACCGGGGAGCTGTTTTTT. Amino acid sequence: CAARLAGVTGELFF.

This chain connects TRBV6-1 to TRBJ1-5, with D possibly matching TRBD1 (5 bases). Germline V gene data show CDR1 as MNHNS and CDR2 as SASEGT. V was trimmed by 4 bases and J by 1 base, leaving 17 bases between them. The CDR3 consists of 17 residues. As DNA, the CDR3 is TGTGCCAGCAGTGGAGGGGAAGGGAGGAGAAGCAATCAGCCCCAGCATTTT. Residues: CASSGGEGRRSNQPQHF.

This chain connects TRBV11-3 to TRBJ2-3; 10 bases align to TRBD2. The CDR3 runs 15 residues. Germline lookup yields CDR1 SGHNT and CDR2 YENEEA. Trimming at V came to 5 bases and at J to 2 bases, leaving 4 bases not matched to a gene. The CDR3 loop is CASSKTSGYTDTQYF. In DNA form, the CDR3 reads TGTGCCAGCAGCAAGACTAGCGGGTACACAGATACGCAGTATTTT.

The gene calls are TRBV5-6 and TRBJ2-7; TRBD2 agrees at 9 bases. The CDR3 covers 16 residues. J was trimmed by 5 bases and V by 5 bases; bases with no gene match: 14. Germline CDR1 is SGHDT and CDR2 is YYEEEE. The CDR3 DNA is TGTGCCAGCAGTTATCTTACAGGCGGGAGGGCCCACGAGCAGTACTTC. Translation: CASSYLTGGRAHEQYF. Together with reference TRBV5-6 and TRBJ2-7, the CDR3 gives the full variable domain: DAGVTQSPTHLIKTRGQQVTLRCSPKSGHDTVSWYQQALGQGPQFIFQYYEEEERQRGNFPDRFSGHQFPNYSSELNVNALLLGDSALYLCASSYLTGGRAHEQYFGPGTRLTVT.

The CDR3 nucleotides read TGCGCCAGCTTGCCGGGACAGGGGGATAACACTGAAGCTTTCTTT. Residues: CASLPGQGDNTEAFF. The chain has TRBV5-1 and TRBJ1-1; 11 bases match TRBD1. This CDR3 spans 15 amino acids. In germline, CDR1 is SGHRS, CDR2 YFSETQ. The V gene end was trimmed by 7 bases and the J gene end by 2 bases; junction bases not matched to a gene: 7.

V gene TRBV7-9 combines with J gene TRBJ1-5; possibly TRBD1 for D (5 bases). The CDR3 extends over 12 amino acids. Germline CDR1 reads SEHNR; CDR2 reads FQNEAQ (reference sequence). V gave up 5 bases and J gave up 6 bases, with 8 bases separating them. This CDR3 is CASSEGLQPQHF. For the CDR3, the DNA is TGTGCCAGCAGCGAGGGACTTCAGCCCCAGCATTTT. The entire variable domain, with the rest obtained from reference TRBV7-9 and TRBJ1-5, is as follows: DTGVSQNPRHKITKRGQNVTFRCDPISEHNRLYWYRQTLGQGPEFLTYFQNEAQLEKSRLLSDRFSAERPKGSFSTLEIQRTEQGDSAMYLCASSEGLQPQHFGDGTRLSIL.

This rearrangement joins TRBV11-2 to TRBJ2-1; 12 bases line up with TRBD2. After removal of 4 bases from V and 3 bases from J, the junction contained 4 bases not matched to a gene. CDR3 length equals 16 residues. Germline values: CDR1 SGHAT, CDR2 FQNNGV. The CDR3 sequence: CASSSRTSGNYNEQFF. CDR3 sequence (DNA): TGTGCCAGCAGCTCCAGGACTAGCGGGAACTACAATGAGCAGTTCTTC.